A selection of T cell receptor beta chains follows, all from one sample in a study of blood T cell repertoires in COVID-19. Data came from immunoSEQ multiplex PCR; TCRdb stores just in-frame clones and leaves some out. The sample records 300,000 to 400,000 clones, around 85% being singletons. Sequenced material: PBMCs or T cells enriched from blood (not recorded which). The source of these receptors is a woman aged 30 to 39 who had been exposed to COVID-19. CDR3s include the opening cysteine and the closing phenylalanine or tryptophan. A D gene is named only where the DNA matches it firmly. A clone size is listed for some rows: how often the clone was seen (once, few, many), or a class if it is expanded.

NA | TRBJ1-5 | NA | TRBV28 | TGTGCCAGCAGTTTACCAGGGGCTCAGCCCCAGCATTTT | CASSLPGAQPQHF
TRBD1 | TRBJ2-3 | NA | TRBV5-4 | TGTGCCAGCAGCTTTGGGACAGGGGGCAATACGCAGTATTTT | CASSFGTGGNTQYF
NA | TRBJ2-7 | NA | TRBV30 | TGTGCCTGGAGCAGGGAATCCCCCCGGACCGAGCAGTACTTC | CAWSRESPRTEQYF
NA | TRBJ2-5 | NA | TRBV18 | TGTGCCAGCTCACCACCGGCATCACAGGGTACGACCCAGTACTTC | CASSPPASQGTTQYF
TRBD1 | TRBJ2-1 | NA | TRBV9 | TGTGCCAGCAGCGTAGAACAGGGGGCGGGCAATGAGCAGTTCTTC | CASSVEQGAGNEQFF
TRBD1 | TRBJ1-1 | NA | TRBV29-1 | TGCAGCGCCGAGAGGACAGGGACGAACACTGAAGCTTTCTTT | CSAERTGTNTEAFF
TRBD2 | TRBJ2-5 | NA | TRBV6-1 | TGTGCCAGCAGTGAATTTGTTAGCGGGAGGGTGCAAGAGACCCAGTACTTC | CASSEFVSGRVQETQYF
TRBD2 | TRBJ2-3 | few | TRBV6-4 | TGTGCCAGCAGTGACTCAGCGGGAGAGCGCACAGATACGCAGTATTTT | CASSDSAGERTDTQYF
NA | TRBJ1-5 | NA | TRBV4-3 | TGCGCCAGCAGTTCCGGGACATACAATCAGCCCCAGCATTTT | CASSSGTYNQPQHF
NA | TRBJ2-7 | NA | TRBV28 | TGTGCCAGCCAAGCGGAGACCTACGAGCAGTACTTC | CASQAETYEQYF
NA | TRBJ2-7 | NA | TRBV11-3 | TGTGCCAGCAGCTTAGATTTCTATGGTTACGAGCAGTACTTC | CASSLDFYGYEQYF
NA | TRBJ1-3 | NA | TRBV30 | TGTGCCTGGAGTTCAGGGGAAGCTGGAAACACCATATATTTT | CAWSSGEAGNTIYF
TRBD1 | TRBJ1-3 | NA | TRBV28 | TGTGCCAGCAGTCCTGACAGGGGGAACTTTGGAAACACCATATATTTT | CASSPDRGNFGNTIYF
NA | TRBJ2-4 | once | TRBV7-3 | TGTGCCAGCAGCCCCCTCCAGGACATTCAGTACTTC | CASSPLQDIQYF
TRBD2 | TRBJ2-3 | NA | TRBV6-4 | TGTGCCAGCAGTGAGTCTATAGCGGGAGGCACAGATACGCAGTATTTT | CASSESIAGGTDTQYF
NA | TRBJ1-6 | NA | TRBV27 | TGTGCCAGCAGTCCGAGCGGTGGCAAGAATTCACCCCTCCACTTT | CASSPSGGKNSPLHF
TRBD1 | TRBJ1-2 | once | TRBV11-2 | TGTGCCAGCAGCTTATACAGGGGGCGTGACGGCTACACCTTC | CASSLYRGRDGYTF
TRBD1 | TRBJ1-4 | NA | TRBV18 | TGTGCCAGCTCATCGACGACAGGGGCCCACCCAACTAATGAAAAACTGTTTTTT | CASSSTTGAHPTNEKLFF
NA | TRBJ1-2 | once | TRBV30 | TGTGCCTGGAGGGGGGTAGGGCAGGGGAAGAATGGCTACACCTTC | CAWRGVGQGKNGYTF
TRBD2 | TRBJ2-7 | NA | TRBV28 | TGTGCCAGCAGTTTGGGGACTAGCGGGAGGAGCTCCTACGAGCAGTACTTC | CASSLGTSGRSSYEQYF
TRBD1 | TRBJ1-2 | NA | TRBV9 | TGTGCCAGCAGCGTAGTAGCCCCCGGGACAGAGTATAACTATGGCTACACCTTC | CASSVVAPGTEYNYGYTF
NA | TRBJ2-5 | NA | TRBV28 | TGTGCCAGCAGTTCACAAGAGACCCAGTACTTC | CASSSQETQYF
TRBD2 | TRBJ2-3 | NA | TRBV7-3 | TGTGCCAGCAGCTTAATCGGGGGGGCAGATACGCAGTATTTT | CASSLIGGADTQYF
NA | TRBJ2-7 | NA | TRBV21-1 | TGTGCCAGCAGCAAGCCGGACAGGCCTGTTGAGCAGTACTTC | CASSKPDRPVEQYF
NA | TRBJ1-4 | once | TRBV15 | TGTGCCACCAGCAGAGATCCAGGGGCGGAAGAAAAACTGTTTTTT | CATSRDPGAEEKLFF
TRBD2 | TRBJ2-1 | NA | TRBV19 | TGTGCCAGTAGCCCGGGAGTTAGCGGGGGTTACAATGAGCAGTTCTTC | CASSPGVSGGYNEQFF
TRBD1 | TRBJ1-2 | NA | TRBV25-1 | TGTGCCAGCAGCCGAGAAGGGTACAGGGGATTGAACTATGGCTACACCTTC | CASSREGYRGLNYGYTF
NA | TRBJ2-7 | NA | TRBV6-1 | TGTGCCAGCAGTGAGATCAGGGAAACCTACGAGCAGTACTTC | CASSEIRETYEQYF
TRBD1 | TRBJ1-1 | NA | TRBV2 | TGTGCCAGCAGCGGACAGGGGTCGGTCGCTTTCTTT | CASSGQGSVAFF
TRBD1 | TRBJ1-1 | NA | TRBV5-4 | TGTGCCAGCAGCTTGGTAGGGACAGGGTACACTGAAGCTTTCTTT | CASSLVGTGYTEAFF
NA | TRBJ1-1 | once | TRBV12-3/TRBV12-4 | TGTGCCAGCACCAATGATCTCGCGAGAACTTTCTTT | CASTNDLARTFF
NA | TRBJ2-3 | NA | TRBV30 | TGTGCCTGGAGTGTACAGGGCAGGGATACGCAGTATTTT | CAWSVQGRDTQYF
TRBD1 | TRBJ1-1 | NA | TRBV28 | TGTGCCAGCGGATTTCAGGGGGCTCGTCTAGGGTCGGGAGCTTTCTTT | CASGFQGARLGSGAFF
TRBD1 | TRBJ2-5 | NA | TRBV29-1 | TGCAGCGTTGAAGAACGGGACAGGGCTCGGGGGACCCAGTACTTC | CSVEERDRARGTQYF
TRBD1 | TRBJ1-2 | once | TRBV9 | TGTGCCAGCAGTGCAGGGGGCTCCTATGGCTACACCTTC | CASSAGGSYGYTF
NA | TRBJ2-7 | once | TRBV5-6 | TGTGCCAGCAGCTTCGGCGGTCTCGCCGAGCAGTACTTC | CASSFGGLAEQYF
TRBD1 | TRBJ1-1 | NA | TRBV6-1 | TGTGCCAGCAGTGAAGTTGGACAGGGGATGAACACTGAAGCTTTCTTT | CASSEVGQGMNTEAFF
NA | TRBJ1-5 | NA | TRBV10-3 | TGTGCCATCAGCGACTCGACGGGTCATCAGCCCCAGCATTTT | CAISDSTGHQPQHF
NA | TRBJ1-4 | NA | TRBV28 | TGTGCCAGCAGTTTATCTATTCGGGGGTCACAACTGTTTTTT | CASSLSIRGSQLFF
TRBD2 | TRBJ2-1 | once | TRBV10-3 | TGTGCCATCAGAGACCTTTCGCGGGAGGGCAACAATGAGCAGTTCTTC | CAIRDLSREGNNEQFF
NA | TRBJ2-7 | NA | TRBV5-1 | TGCGCCAGCAGCTTGGCCATCGGGGAGCTTAGCCTTTTACATGGCGAGCAGTACTTC | CASSLAIGELSLLHGEQYF
NA | TRBJ1-5 | NA | TRBV7-2 | TGTGCCAGCAGCGGGCAGGGGAATCAGCCCCAGCATTTT | CASSGQGNQPQHF
TRBD1 | TRBJ1-5 | many | TRBV15 | TGTGCCACCAGCAGTGAGGGGACAGGGGTAGGTCAGCCCCAGCATTTT | CATSSEGTGVGQPQHF
NA | TRBJ2-3 | NA | TRBV5-1 | TGCGCCAGCAGCTTCCGACAAGTCACAGATACGCAGTATTTT | CASSFRQVTDTQYF
TRBD2 | TRBJ2-2 | NA | TRBV5-1 | TGCGCCAGCAGCAGTAGCGGGGGCCGGAGCACCGGGGAGCTGTTTTTT | CASSSSGGRSTGELFF
NA | TRBJ1-3 | NA | TRBV5-5 | TGTGCCAGCAGCTTGATTGGGACAACCGGGAACACCATATATTTT | CASSLIGTTGNTIYF